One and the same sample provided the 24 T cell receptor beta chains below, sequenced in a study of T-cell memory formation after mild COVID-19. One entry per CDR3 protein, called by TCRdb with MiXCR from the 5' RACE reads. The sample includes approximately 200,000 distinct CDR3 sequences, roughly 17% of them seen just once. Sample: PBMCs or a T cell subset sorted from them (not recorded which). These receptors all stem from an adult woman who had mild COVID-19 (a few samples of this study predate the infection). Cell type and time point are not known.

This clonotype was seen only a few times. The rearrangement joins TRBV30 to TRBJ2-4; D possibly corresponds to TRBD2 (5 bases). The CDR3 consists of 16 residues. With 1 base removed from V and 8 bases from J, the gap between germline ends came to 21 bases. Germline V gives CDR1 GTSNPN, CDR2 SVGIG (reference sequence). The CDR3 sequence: CAWSALEATGRDIQYF. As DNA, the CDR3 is TGTGCCTGGAGTGCCCTCGAAGCAACGGGGAGAGACATTCAGTACTTC.

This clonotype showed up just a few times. CDR3 nucleotide sequence: TGTGCCAGCAGCTCTATACCCAGGGACGGTTTTAACTATGGCTACACCTTC. This sequence encodes CASSSIPRDGFNYGYTF. The chain couples TRBV7-9 to TRBJ1-2; D is perhaps TRBD1 (5 bases). This CDR3 spans 17 amino acids. V lost 4 bases and J 1 base, leaving 19 bases between the germline ends. Germline CDR1 reads SEHNR; CDR2 reads FQNEAQ (reference sequence).

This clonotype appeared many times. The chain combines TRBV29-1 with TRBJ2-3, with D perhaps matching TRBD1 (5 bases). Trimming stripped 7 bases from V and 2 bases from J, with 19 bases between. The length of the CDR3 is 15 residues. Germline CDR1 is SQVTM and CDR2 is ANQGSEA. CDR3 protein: CSAQVGQSPTDTQYF. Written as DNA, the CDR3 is TGCAGCGCCCAAGTGGGGCAGAGCCCCACAGATACGCAGTATTTT.

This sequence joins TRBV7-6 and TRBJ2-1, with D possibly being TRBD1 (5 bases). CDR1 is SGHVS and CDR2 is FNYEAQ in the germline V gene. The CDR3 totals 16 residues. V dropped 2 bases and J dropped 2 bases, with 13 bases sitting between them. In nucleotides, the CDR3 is TGTGCCAGCAGCTTAAGAGAAGGGGCAGCCTACAATGAGCAGTTCTTC. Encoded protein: CASSLREGAAYNEQFF.

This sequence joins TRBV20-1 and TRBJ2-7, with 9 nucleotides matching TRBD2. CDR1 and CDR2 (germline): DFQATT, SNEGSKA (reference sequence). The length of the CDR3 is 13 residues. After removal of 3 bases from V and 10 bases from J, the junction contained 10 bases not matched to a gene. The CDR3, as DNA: TGCAGTGCTAGGGGACTAGCCCTTCACCGACAGTACTTC. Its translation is CSARGLALHRQYF.

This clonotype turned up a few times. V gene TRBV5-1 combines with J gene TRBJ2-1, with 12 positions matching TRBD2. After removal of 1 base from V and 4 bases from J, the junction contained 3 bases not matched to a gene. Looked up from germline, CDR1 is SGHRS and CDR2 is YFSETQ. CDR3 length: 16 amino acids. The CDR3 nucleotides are TGCGCCAGCAGCTTGCAGACTAGCGGGGGATACAATGAGCAGTTCTTC. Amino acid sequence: CASSLQTSGGYNEQFF.

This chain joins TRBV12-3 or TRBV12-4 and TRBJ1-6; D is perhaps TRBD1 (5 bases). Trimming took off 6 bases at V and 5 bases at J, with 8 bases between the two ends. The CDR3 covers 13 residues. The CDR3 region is CASREGNNSPLHF. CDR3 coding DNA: TGTGCCAGCAGGGAGGGGAATAATTCACCCCTCCACTTT.

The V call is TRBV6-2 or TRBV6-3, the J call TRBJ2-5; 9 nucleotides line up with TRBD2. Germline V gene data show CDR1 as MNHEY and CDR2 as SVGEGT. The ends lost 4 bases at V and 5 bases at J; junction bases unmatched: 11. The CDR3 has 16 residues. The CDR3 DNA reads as TGTGCCAGCAGTTTGGGCCTTAGCGGGGGTGGGGAGACCCAGTACTTC. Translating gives CASSLGLSGGGETQYF.

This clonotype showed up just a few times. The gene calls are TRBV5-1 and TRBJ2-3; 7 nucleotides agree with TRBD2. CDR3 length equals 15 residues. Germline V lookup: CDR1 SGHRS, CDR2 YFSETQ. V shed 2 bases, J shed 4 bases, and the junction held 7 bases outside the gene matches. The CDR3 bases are TGCGCCAGCAGCTTATTAGCGGGCAGGGCAGATACGCAGTATTTT. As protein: CASSLLAGRADTQYF.

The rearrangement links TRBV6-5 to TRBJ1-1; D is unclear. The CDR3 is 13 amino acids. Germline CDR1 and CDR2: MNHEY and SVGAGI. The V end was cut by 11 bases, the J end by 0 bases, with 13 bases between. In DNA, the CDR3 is TGTGCCTCCATGGTTCGGATGAACACTGAAGCTTTCTTT. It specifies CASMVRMNTEAFF.

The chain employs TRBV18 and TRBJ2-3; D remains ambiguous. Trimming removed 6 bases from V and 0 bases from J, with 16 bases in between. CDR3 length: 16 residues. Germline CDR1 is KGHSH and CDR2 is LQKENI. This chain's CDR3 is CASSPIWDTSTDTQYF. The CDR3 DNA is TGTGCCAGCTCCCCCATCTGGGATACTAGCACAGATACGCAGTATTTT.

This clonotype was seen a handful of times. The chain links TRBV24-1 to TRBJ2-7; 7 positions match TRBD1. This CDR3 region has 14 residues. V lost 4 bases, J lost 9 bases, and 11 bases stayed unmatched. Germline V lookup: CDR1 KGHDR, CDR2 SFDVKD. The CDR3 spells CATSDFGQEVGQYF. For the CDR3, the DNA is TGTGCCACCAGTGACTTTGGACAGGAGGTCGGGCAGTACTTC.

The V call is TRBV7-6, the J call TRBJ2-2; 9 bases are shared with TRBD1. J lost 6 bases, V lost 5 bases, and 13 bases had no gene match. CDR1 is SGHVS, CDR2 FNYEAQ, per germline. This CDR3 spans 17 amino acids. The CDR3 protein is CASSTRTGAHPPGELFF. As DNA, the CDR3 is TGTGCCAGCAGCACCAGGACAGGGGCGCACCCCCCCGGGGAGCTGTTTTTT.

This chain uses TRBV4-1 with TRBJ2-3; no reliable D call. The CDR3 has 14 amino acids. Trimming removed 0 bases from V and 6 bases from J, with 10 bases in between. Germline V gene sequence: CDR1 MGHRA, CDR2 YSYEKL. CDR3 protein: CASSQDTPADTQYF. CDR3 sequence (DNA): TGCGCCAGCAGCCAAGATACCCCAGCCGATACGCAGTATTTT.

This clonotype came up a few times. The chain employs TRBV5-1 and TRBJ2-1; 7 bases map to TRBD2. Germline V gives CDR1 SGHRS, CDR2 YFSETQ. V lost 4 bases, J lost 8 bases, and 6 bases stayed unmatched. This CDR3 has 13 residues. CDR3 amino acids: CASSRTRFDEQFF. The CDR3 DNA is TGCGCCAGCAGCAGGACTAGATTCGATGAGCAGTTCTTC.

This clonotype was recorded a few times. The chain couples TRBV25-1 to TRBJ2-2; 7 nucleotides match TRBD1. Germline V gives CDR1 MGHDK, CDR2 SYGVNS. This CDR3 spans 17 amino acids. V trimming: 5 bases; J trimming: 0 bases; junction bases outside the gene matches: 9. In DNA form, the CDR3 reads TGTGCCAGCAGTCCGAAAACCGGGACAGCGAACACCGGGGAGCTGTTTTTT. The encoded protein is CASSPKTGTANTGELFF.

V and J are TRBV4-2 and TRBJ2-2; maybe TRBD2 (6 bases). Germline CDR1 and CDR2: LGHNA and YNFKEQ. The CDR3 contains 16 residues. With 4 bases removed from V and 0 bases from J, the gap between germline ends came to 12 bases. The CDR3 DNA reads TGTGCCAGCAGCCCTGAGACTAGGGCGAACACCGGGGAGCTGTTTTTT. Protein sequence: CASSPETRANTGELFF.

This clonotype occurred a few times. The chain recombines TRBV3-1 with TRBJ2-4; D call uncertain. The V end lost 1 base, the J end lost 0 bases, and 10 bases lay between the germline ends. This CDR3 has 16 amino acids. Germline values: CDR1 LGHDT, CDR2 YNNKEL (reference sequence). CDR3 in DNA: TGTGCCAGCAGCCAAGGTTTTACAGAAGCCAAAAACATTCAGTACTTC. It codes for CASSQGFTEAKNIQYF.

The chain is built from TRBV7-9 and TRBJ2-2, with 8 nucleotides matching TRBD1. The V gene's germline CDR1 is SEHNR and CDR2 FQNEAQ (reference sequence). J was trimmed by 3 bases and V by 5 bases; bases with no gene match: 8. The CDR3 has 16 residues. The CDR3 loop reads CASSLRGPLDTGELFF. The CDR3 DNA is TGTGCCAGCAGCCTCAGGGGGCCTTTGGACACCGGGGAGCTGTTTTTT.

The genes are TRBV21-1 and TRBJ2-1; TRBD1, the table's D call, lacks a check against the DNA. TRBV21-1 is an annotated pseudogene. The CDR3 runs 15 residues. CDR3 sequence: CASSAPGQSDNEQFF. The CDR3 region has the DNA TGTGCCAGCAGCGCACCGGGACAGAGTGACAATGAGCAGTTCTTC.

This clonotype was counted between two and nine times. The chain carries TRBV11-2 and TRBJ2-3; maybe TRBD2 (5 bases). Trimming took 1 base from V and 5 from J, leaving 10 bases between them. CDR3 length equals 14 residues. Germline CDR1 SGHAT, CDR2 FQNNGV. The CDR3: CASSLGGFVDTQYF. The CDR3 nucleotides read TGTGCCAGCAGCTTAGGAGGGTTCGTAGATACGCAGTATTTT.

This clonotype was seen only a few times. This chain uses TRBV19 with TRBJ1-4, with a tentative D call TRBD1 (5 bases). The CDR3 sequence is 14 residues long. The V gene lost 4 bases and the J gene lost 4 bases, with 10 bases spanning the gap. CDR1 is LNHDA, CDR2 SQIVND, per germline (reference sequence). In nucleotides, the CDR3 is TGTGCCAGTAGTAAAGGGACTGTTAATGAAAAACTGTTTTTT. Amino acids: CASSKGTVNEKLFF.

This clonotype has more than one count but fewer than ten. The CDR3 DNA sequence: TGCAGTGCTTCGAGTCACGAGCAGTACTTC. Protein product: CSASSHEQYF. The rearrangement uses TRBV20-1 and TRBJ2-7; D uncertain. The CDR3 spans 10 residues. The ends were cut back, 5 bases at V and 5 bases at J, with 7 bases in the middle. Germline V CDR1 and CDR2: DFQATT, SNEGSKA (reference sequence).

The CDR3 reads CASSWTSGEQFF. The CDR3 DNA reads as TGCGCCAGCAGCTGGACTTCGGGTGAGCAGTTCTTC. The gene calls are TRBV5-1 and TRBJ2-1; tentatively, D is TRBD2 (5 bases). V shed 3 bases and J shed 9 bases, with 10 bases lying between them. CDR1 and CDR2 (germline): SGHRS, YFSETQ. This CDR3 has 12 residues.